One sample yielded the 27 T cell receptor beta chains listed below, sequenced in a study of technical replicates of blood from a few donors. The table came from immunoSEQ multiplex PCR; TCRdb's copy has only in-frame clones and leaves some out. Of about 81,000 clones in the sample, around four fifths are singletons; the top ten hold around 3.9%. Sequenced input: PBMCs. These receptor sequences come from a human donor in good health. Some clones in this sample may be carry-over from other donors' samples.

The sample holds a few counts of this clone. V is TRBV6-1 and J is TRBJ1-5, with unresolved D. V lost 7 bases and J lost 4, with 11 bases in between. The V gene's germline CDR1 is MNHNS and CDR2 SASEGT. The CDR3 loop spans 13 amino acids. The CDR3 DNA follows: TGTGCCAGCAAACTCCACGGGAATCAGCCCCAGCATTTT. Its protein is CASKLHGNQPQHF.

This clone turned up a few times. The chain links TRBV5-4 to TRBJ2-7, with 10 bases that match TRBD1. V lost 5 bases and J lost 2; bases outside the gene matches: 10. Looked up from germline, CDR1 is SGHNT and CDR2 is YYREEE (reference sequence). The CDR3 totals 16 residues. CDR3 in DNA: TGTGCCAGCAGGAGGACAGGGGGTACAGTTACCTACGAGCAGTACTTC. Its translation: CASRRTGGTVTYEQYF.

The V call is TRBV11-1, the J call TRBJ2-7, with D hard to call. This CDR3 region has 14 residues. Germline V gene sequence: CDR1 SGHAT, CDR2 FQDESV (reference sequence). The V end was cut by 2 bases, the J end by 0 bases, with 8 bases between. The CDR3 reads CASSLSQASYEQYF. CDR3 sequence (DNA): TGTGCCAGCAGCTTAAGTCAGGCCTCCTACGAGCAGTACTTC.

CDR3 region: CASSSGLAGGRVGELFF. CDR3 sequence (DNA): TGTGCCAGCAGCTCGGGACTAGCGGGGGGGCGAGTCGGGGAGCTGTTTTTT. This chain uses TRBV7-3 with TRBJ2-2, with 16 bases matching TRBD2. The V gene end was trimmed by 4 bases and the J gene end by 7 bases; junction bases not matched to a gene: 6. Germline loops: CDR1 SGHTA, CDR2 FQGTGA. The CDR3 is made up of 17 amino acids.

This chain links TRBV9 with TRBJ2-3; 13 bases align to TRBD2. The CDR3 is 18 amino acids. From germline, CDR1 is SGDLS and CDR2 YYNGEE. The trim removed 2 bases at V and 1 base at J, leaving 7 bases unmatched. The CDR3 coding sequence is TGTGCCAGCAGCGTTCCGAGCGGGACTAGCGGGGGCACAGATACGCAGTATTTT. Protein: CASSVPSGTSGGTDTQYF.

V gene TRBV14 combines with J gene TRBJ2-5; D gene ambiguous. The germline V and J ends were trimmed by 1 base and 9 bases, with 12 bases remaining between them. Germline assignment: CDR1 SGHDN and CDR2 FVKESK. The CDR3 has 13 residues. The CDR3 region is CASSQGLLLAQYF. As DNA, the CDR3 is TGTGCCAGCAGCCAAGGACTCCTACTGGCCCAGTACTTC. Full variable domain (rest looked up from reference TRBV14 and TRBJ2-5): EAGVTQFPSHSVIEKGQTVTLRCDPISGHDNLYWYRRVMGKEIKFLLHFVKESKQDESGMPNNRFLAERTGGTYSTLKVQPAELEDSGVYFCASSQGLLLAQYFGPGTRLLVL.

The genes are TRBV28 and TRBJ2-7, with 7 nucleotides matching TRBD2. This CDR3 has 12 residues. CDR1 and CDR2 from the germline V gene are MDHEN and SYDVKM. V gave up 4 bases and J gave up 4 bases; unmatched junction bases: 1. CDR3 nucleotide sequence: TGTGCCAGCAGTTCCGGGAGGTACGAGCAGTACTTC. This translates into CASSSGRYEQYF. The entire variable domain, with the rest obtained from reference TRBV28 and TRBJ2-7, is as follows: DVKVTQSSRYLVKRTGEKVFLECVQDMDHENMFWYRQDPGLGLRLIYFSYDVKMKEKGDIPEGYSVSREKKERFSLILESASTNQTSMYLCASSSGRYEQYFGPGTRLTVT.

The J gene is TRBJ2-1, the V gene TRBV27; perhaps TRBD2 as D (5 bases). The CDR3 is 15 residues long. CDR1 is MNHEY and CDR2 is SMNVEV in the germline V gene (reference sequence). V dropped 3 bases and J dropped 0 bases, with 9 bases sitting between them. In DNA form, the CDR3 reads TGTGCCAGCAGTTTGGACTTCAGCTCCTACAATGAGCAGTTCTTC. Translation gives CASSLDFSSYNEQFF.

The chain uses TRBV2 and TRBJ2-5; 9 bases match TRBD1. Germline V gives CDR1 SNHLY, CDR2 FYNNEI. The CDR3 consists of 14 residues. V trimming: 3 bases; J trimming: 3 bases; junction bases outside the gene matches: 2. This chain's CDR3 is CASSETGGEETQYF. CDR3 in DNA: TGTGCCAGCAGTGAGACAGGGGGGGAAGAGACCCAGTACTTC.

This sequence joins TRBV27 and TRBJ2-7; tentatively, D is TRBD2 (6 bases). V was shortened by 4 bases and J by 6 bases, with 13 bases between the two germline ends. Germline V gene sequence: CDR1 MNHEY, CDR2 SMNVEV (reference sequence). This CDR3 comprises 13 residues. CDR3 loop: CASSWGVAREQYF. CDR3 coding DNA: TGTGCCAGCAGTTGGGGGGTTGCGCGCGAGCAGTACTTC.

CDR3 protein: CAIRDSSGANVLTF. The CDR3 DNA follows: TGTGCCATCAGGGACAGTTCTGGGGCCAACGTCCTGACTTTC. The rearrangement uses TRBV10-3 and TRBJ2-6; the D gene is possibly TRBD1 (6 bases). Trimming cost V 6 bases and J 1 base, with 7 bases left between them. The CDR3 consists of 14 residues. Germline CDR1 and CDR2: ENHRY and SYGVKD.

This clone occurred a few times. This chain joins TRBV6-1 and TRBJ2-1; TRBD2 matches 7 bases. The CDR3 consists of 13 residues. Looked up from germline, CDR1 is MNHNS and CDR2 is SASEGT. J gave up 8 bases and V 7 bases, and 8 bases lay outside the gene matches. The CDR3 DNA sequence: TGTGCCAGCACTTTCGGACTAGTCGATGAGCAGTTCTTC. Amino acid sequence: CASTFGLVDEQFF.

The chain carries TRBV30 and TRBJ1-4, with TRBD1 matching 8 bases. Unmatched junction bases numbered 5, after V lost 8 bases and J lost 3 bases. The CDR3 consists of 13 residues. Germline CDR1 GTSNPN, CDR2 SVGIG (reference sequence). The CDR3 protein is CAINRGSNEKLFF. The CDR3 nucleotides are TGTGCCATAAACAGGGGGTCTAATGAAAAACTGTTTTTT.

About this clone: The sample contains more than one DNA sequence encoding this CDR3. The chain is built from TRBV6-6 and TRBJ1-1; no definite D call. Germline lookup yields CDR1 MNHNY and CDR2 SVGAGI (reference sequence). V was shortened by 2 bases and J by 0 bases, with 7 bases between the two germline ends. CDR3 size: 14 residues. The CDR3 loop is CASSYPEMNTEAFF. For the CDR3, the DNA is TGTGCCAGCAGTTACCCCGAGATGAACACTGAAGCTTTCTTT.

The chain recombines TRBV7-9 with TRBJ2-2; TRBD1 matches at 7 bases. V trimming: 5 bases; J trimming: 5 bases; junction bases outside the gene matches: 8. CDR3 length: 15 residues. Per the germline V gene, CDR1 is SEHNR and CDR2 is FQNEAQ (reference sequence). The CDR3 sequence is CASSRDSQGTGELFF. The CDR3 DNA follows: TGTGCCAGCAGCCGGGACAGCCAGGGAACCGGGGAGCTGTTTTTT.

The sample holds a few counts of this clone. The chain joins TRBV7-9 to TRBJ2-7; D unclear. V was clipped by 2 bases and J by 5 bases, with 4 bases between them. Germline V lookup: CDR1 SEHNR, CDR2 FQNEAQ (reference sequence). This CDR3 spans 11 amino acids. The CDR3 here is CASSLYNEQYF. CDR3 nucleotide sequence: TGTGCCAGCAGCTTATATAACGAGCAGTACTTC. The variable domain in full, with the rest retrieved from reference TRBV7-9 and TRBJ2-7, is DTGVSQNPRHKITKRGQNVTFRCDPISEHNRLYWYRQTLGQGPEFLTYFQNEAQLEKSRLLSDRFSAERPKGSFSTLEIQRTEQGDSAMYLCASSLYNEQYFGPGTRLTVT.

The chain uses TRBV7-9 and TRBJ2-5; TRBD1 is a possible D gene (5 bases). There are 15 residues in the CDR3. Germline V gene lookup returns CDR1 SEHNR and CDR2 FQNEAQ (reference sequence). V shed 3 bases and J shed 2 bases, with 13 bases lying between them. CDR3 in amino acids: CASSFPQGRQETQYF. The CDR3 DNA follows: TGTGCCAGCAGCTTTCCCCAGGGTCGACAAGAGACCCAGTACTTC.

CDR3 protein: CATAGTGGQFTEAFF. The DNA for the CDR3 is TGTGCCACTGCCGGGACAGGGGGCCAGTTTACTGAAGCTTTCTTT. This rearrangement joins TRBV10-3 to TRBJ1-1; 12 nucleotides agree with TRBD1. Trimming took 10 bases from V and 5 from J; bases not matched to a gene: 11. The CDR3 contains 15 residues. CDR1 and CDR2 (germline): ENHRY, SYGVKD.

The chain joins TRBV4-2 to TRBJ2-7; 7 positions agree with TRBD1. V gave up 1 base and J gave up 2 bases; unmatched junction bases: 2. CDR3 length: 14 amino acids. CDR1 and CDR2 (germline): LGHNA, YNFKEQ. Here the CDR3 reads CASSQAQGAYEQYF. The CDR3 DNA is TGTGCCAGCAGCCAAGCGCAGGGGGCCTACGAGCAGTACTTC.

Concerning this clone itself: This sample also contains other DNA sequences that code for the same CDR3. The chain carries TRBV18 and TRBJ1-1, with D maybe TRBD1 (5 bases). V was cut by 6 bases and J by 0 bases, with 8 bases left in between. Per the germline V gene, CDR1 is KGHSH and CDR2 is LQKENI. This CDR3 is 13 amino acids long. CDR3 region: CASSSTVNTEAFF. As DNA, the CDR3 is TGTGCCAGCTCGTCGACAGTGAACACTGAAGCTTTCTTT.

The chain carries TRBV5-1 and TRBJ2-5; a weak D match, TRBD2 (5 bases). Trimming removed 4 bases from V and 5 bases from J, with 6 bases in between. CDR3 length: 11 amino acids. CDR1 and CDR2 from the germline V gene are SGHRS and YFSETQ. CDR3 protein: CASSPGETQYF. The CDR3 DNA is TGCGCCAGCAGCCCGGGGGAGACCCAGTACTTC.

CDR3 sequence reads: CASSQEWMGPGELFF. CDR3 coding DNA: TGCGCCAGCAGCCAAGAGTGGATGGGCCCCGGGGAGCTGTTTTTT. The chain couples TRBV4-3 to TRBJ2-2; D remains unclear. In germline, CDR1 is LGHNA, CDR2 YSLEER. V was clipped by 0 bases and J by 6 bases, with 11 bases between them. The CDR3 loop spans 15 amino acids.

CDR3 residues: CSAVTGDGNTIYF. As DNA, the CDR3 is TGCAGCGCTGTGACGGGTGATGGAAACACCATATATTTT. The chain has TRBV29-1 and TRBJ1-3, with D uncertain. This CDR3 has 13 amino acids. Trimming took 7 bases from V and 3 from J, leaving 13 bases between them. CDR1 and CDR2 (germline): SQVTM, ANQGSEA.

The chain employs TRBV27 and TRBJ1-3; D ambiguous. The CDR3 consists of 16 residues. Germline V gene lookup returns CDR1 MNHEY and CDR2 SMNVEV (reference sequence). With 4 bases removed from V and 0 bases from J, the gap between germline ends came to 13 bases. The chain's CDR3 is CASSSGSLISGNTIYF. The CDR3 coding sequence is TGTGCCAGCAGTTCTGGCAGTTTGATCTCTGGAAACACCATATATTTT.

CDR3 amino acids: CASSPRQGAADTEAFF. CDR3 in DNA: TGTGCCAGCTCACCGCGACAGGGGGCGGCGGACACTGAAGCTTTCTTT. The chain recombines TRBV18 with TRBJ1-1; 10 bases line up with TRBD1. Trimming at V came to 3 bases and at J to 3 bases, leaving 7 bases not matched to a gene. Germline lookup yields CDR1 KGHSH and CDR2 LQKENI. The CDR3 consists of 16 residues.

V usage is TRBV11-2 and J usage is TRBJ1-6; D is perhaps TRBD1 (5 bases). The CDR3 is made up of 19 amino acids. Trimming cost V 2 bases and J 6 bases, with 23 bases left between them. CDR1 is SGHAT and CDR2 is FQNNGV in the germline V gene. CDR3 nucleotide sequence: TGTGCCAGCAGCTTACTCCGGGGGGGACGGAGCTTTAGTAATTCACCCCTCCACTTT. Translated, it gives CASSLLRGGRSFSNSPLHF.

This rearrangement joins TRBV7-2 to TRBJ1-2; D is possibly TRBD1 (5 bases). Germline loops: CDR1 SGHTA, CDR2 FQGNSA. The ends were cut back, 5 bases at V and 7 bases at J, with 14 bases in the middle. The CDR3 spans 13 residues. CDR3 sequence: CASSLRGFIGYTF. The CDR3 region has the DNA TGTGCCAGCAGCCTAAGGGGCTTCATTGGCTACACCTTC.